One and the same sample provided the 8 T cell receptor beta chains below, sequenced in a study of shared clonotypes between healthy human individuals. The repertoire was sequenced with immunoSEQ multiplex PCR; TCRdb's copy has only in-frame clones and lacks some. The data show 1,400,000 or so clones, approximately 98.5% seen once. Sequenced sample: naive CD4+ T cells sorted from blood. This sample's subset: CD45RA+ positively selected. These receptors came from a man under 40 in good health.

As to this clone: The sample has other DNA sequences that encode this CDR3 too. The chain employs TRBV5-1 and TRBJ2-7; the match to TRBD2 covers 10 bases. The CDR3 contains 14 residues. Trimming at V came to 1 base and at J to 3 bases, leaving 1 base not matched to a gene. Germline V gene sequence: CDR1 SGHRS, CDR2 YFSETQ. The CDR3 region is CASSLSSGSYEQYF. Written as DNA, the CDR3 is TGCGCCAGCAGCTTGTCTAGCGGGAGCTACGAGCAGTACTTC.

The chain couples TRBV18 to TRBJ1-2; 7 positions match TRBD1. The V and J ends lost 1 base and 6 bases, in that order; junction bases with no gene match: 8. This CDR3 is 15 amino acids long. Germline V gives CDR1 KGHSH, CDR2 LQKENI. DNA for the CDR3: TGTGCCAGCTCACCACAATTATTGGACAGGAATGGCTACACCTTC. Amino acid sequence: CASSPQLLDRNGYTF.

The chain has TRBV27 and TRBJ1-5, with TRBD1 identical over 9 bases. After removal of 3 bases from V and 1 base from J, the junction contained 7 bases not matched to a gene. CDR3 length: 17 amino acids. CDR1 is MNHEY, CDR2 SMNVEV, per germline (reference sequence). The chain's CDR3 is CASSFYGGQGSNQPQHF. The CDR3 coding sequence is TGTGCCAGCAGTTTTTATGGAGGACAGGGGAGCAATCAGCCCCAGCATTTT.

The chain is built from TRBV2 and TRBJ2-1, with 9 positions matching TRBD2. CDR3 length: 17 residues. Germline lookup yields CDR1 SNHLY and CDR2 FYNNEI. J was trimmed by 8 bases and V by 7 bases; bases with no gene match: 18. Written as DNA, the CDR3 is TGTGCCAGCAACCAACGGATGGTTAGCGGGAGTCCGGATGAGCAGTTCTTC. Amino acid sequence: CASNQRMVSGSPDEQFF.

This chain links TRBV7-2 with TRBJ2-1, with D possibly TRBD2 on 5 matching bases. Between the trimmed V and J ends, which lost 5 bases and 3 bases, there was a span of 14 bases. Germline CDR1 SGHTA, CDR2 FQGNSA. This CDR3 is 15 amino acids long. The CDR3 sequence is CASSQKTRVYNEQFF. The CDR3 coding sequence is TGTGCCAGCAGCCAGAAAACTAGGGTCTACAATGAGCAGTTCTTC.

This chain joins TRBV28 and TRBJ1-2; D call uncertain. Trimming pared 5 bases from V and 1 base from J, leaving 8 bases between. The CDR3 sequence is 13 residues long. CDR1 is MDHEN, CDR2 SYDVKM, per germline. The chain's CDR3 is CASSLTLNYGYTF. CDR3 in DNA: TGTGCCAGCAGTCTTACCCTTAACTATGGCTACACCTTC.

V usage is TRBV7-2 and J usage is TRBJ1-3; D not resolved. The CDR3 sequence is 16 residues long. Trimming removed 3 bases at V and 0 bases at J, with 12 bases between. Germline loops: CDR1 SGHTA, CDR2 FQGNSA. The CDR3 loop is CASSFPRWNSGNTIYF. The DNA for the CDR3 is TGTGCCAGCAGCTTTCCCAGGTGGAACTCTGGAAACACCATATATTTT. Full variable domain (outside the CDR3, taken from reference TRBV7-2 and TRBJ1-3): GAGVSQSPSNKVTEKGKDVELRCDPISGHTALYWYRQSLGQGLEFLIYFQGNSAPDKSGLPSDRFSAERTGGSVSTLTIQRTQQEDSAVYLCASSFPRWNSGNTIYFGEGSWLTVV.

This chain connects TRBV19 to TRBJ1-5; D may be TRBD1 (6 bases). Germline V lookup: CDR1 LNHDA, CDR2 SQIVND (reference sequence). The V and J ends lost 3 bases and 2 bases respectively, with 17 bases between them. The CDR3 length is 17 residues. CDR3 sequence (DNA): TGTGCCAGTAGTATTCGGGTGGCGGGGGCTGGCAATCAGCCCCAGCATTTT. Protein sequence: CASSIRVAGAGNQPQHF.